This T cell receptor (beta chain) was obtained from a study of beta chain features in type 1 diabetes. Overall study results and limits: All four CD4+ subsets from Type 1 diabetes patients carried moderately but significantly shorter TCRB CDR3s.

The ends were cut back, 4 bases at V and 7 bases at J, with 6 bases in the middle. The germline CDR1 and CDR2 sequences are SGDLS and YYNGEE. This CDR3 spans 12 amino acids. With respect to this clone: Its antigen is currently unknown.

Reverse transcription of all isolated RNA meant that expressed TCRB transcripts were sequenced. Measured with immunoSEQ multiplex PCR; TCRdb has only the in-frame clones, and not every one. The top ten clones hold 0.02% to 0.025% of a sample with 640,000 or so clones, over 10% of them seen once. The sequenced material came from naive CD4+ T cells from blood. This clonotype originated in a man younger than 30 with type 1 diabetes. The genes are TRBV9 and TRBJ1-6; no definite D call. CDR3 DNA sequence: TGTGCCAGCAGCTTCCAGAATTCACCCCTCCACTTT. It yields the protein CASSFQNSPLHF.